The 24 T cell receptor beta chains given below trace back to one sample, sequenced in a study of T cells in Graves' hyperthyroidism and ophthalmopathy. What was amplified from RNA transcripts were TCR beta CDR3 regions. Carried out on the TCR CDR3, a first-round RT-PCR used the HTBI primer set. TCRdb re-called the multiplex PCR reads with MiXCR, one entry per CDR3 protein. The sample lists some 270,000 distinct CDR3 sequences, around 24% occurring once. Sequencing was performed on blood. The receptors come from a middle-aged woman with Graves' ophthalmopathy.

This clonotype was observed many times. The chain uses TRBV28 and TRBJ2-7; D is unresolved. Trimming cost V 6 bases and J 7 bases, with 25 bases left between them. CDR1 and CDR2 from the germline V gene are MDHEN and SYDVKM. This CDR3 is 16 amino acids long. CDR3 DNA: TGTGCCAGCAGACCGACATGGTCCGGGCCTTTCGGAGAGCAGTACTTC. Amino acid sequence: CASRPTWSGPFGEQYF.

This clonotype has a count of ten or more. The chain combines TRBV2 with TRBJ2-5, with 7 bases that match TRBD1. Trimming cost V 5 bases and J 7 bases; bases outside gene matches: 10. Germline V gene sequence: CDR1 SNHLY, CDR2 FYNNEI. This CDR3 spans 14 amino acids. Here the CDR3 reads CASSTDREPATQYF. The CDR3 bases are TGTGCCAGCAGTACCGACAGGGAACCCGCGACCCAGTACTTC.

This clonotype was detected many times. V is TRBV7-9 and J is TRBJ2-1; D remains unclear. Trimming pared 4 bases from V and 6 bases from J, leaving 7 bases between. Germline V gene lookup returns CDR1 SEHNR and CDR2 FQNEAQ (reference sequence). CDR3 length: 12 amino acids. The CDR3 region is CASSSGVNEQFF. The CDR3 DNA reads TGTGCCAGCAGCTCTGGGGTCAATGAGCAGTTCTTC.

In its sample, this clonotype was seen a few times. The CDR3 loop is CASSQTGNTGELFF. For the CDR3, the DNA is TGTGCCAGCAGTCAGACAGGGAACACCGGGGAGCTGTTTTTT. The rearrangement joins TRBV12-3 or TRBV12-4 to TRBJ2-2; D may be TRBD1 (6 bases). The CDR3 totals 14 residues. Trimming stripped 5 bases from V and 1 base from J, with 8 bases between.

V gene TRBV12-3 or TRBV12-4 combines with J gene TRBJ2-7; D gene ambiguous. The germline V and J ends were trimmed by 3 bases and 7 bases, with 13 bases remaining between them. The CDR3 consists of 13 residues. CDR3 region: CASSLLIGEEQYF. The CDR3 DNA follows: TGTGCCAGCAGTTTGTTGATCGGTGAGGAGCAGTACTTC.

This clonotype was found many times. Here the CDR3 DNA reads TGTGCCAGCAGTGAAGAATTTGGGCTCGGGGGATTCGTCCAAGAGACCCAGTACTTC. This codes for CASSEEFGLGGFVQETQYF. The gene calls are TRBV6-1 and TRBJ2-5; TRBD2 is a possible D gene (6 bases). The CDR3 is 19 amino acids. From germline, CDR1 is MNHNS and CDR2 SASEGT. V was cut by 1 base and J by 1 base, with 22 bases left in between.

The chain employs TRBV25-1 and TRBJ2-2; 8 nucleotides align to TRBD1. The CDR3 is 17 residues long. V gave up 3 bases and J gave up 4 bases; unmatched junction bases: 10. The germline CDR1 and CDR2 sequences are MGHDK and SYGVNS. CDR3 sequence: CASSDPVTGATTGELFF. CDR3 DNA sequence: TGTGCCAGCAGTGACCCCGTGACAGGGGCAACCACCGGGGAGCTGTTTTTT.

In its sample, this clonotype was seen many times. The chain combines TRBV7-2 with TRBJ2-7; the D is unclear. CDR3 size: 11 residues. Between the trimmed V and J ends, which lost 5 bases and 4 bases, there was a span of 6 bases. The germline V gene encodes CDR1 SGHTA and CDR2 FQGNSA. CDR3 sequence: CASSAKYEQYF. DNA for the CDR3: TGTGCCAGCAGCGCCAAGTACGAGCAGTACTTC. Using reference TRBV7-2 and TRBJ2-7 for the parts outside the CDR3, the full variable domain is GAGVSQSPSNKVTEKGKDVELRCDPISGHTALYWYRQSLGQGLEFLIYFQGNSAPDKSGLPSDRFSAERTGGSVSTLTIQRTQQEDSAVYLCASSAKYEQYFGPGTRLTVT.

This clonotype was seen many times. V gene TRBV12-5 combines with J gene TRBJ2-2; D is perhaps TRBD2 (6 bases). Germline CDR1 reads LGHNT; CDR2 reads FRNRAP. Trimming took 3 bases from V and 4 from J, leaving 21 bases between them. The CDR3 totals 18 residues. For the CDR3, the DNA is TGTGCTAGTGGTTTAGTTAGTTATGGCGGGACGGGCACCGGGGAGCTGTTTTTT. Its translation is CASGLVSYGGTGTGELFF.

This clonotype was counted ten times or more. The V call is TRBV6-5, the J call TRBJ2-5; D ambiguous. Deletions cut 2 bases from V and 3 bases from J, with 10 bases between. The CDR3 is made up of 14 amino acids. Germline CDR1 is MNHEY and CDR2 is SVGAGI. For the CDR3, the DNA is TGTGCCAGCAGTTACACATTAAGCGAAGAGACCCAGTACTTC. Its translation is CASSYTLSEETQYF.

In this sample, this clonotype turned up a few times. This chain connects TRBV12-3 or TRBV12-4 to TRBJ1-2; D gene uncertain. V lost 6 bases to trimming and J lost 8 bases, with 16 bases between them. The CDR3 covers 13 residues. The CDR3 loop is CASRPRTGLGYTF. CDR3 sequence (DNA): TGTGCCAGCAGACCTCGAACGGGCCTCGGCTACACCTTC.

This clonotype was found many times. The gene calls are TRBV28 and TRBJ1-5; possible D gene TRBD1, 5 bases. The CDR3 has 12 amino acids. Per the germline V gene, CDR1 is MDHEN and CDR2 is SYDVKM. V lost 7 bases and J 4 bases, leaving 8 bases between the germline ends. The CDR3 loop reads CASIEGNQPQHF. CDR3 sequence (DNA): TGTGCCAGCATCGAGGGGAATCAGCCCCAGCATTTT.

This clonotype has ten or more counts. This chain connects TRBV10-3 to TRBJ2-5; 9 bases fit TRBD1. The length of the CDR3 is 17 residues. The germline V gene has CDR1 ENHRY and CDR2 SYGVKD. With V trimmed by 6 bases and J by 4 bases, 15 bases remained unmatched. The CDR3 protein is CAISPRNPGQGRETQYF. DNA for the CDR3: TGTGCCATCAGCCCCCGGAATCCGGGACAGGGTCGAGAGACCCAGTACTTC.

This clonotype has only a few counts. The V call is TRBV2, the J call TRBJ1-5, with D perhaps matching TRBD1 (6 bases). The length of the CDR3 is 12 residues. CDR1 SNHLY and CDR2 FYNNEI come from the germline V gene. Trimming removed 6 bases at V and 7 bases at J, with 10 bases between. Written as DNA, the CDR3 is TGTGCCAGCAGGGCAGGGGCCCAGCCCCAGCATTTT. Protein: CASRAGAQPQHF.

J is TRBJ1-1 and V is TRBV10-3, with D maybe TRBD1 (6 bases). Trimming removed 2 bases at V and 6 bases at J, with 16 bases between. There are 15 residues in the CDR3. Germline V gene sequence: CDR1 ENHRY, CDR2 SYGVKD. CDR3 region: CAISETSYREAEAFF. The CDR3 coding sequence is TGTGCCATCAGTGAGACTTCCTACAGGGAGGCTGAAGCTTTCTTT.

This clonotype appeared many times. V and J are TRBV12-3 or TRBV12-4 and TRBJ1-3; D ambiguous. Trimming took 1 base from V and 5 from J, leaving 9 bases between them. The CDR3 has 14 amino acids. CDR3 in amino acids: CASSLGPWRNTIYF. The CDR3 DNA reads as TGTGCCAGCAGTTTAGGCCCTTGGAGAAACACCATATATTTT.

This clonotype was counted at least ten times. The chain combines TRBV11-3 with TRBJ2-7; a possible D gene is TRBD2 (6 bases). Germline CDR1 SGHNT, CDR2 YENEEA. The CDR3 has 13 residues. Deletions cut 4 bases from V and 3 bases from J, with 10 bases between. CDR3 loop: CASSSGLNYEQYF. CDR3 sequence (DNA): TGTGCCAGCAGCTCGGGACTCAACTACGAGCAGTACTTC.

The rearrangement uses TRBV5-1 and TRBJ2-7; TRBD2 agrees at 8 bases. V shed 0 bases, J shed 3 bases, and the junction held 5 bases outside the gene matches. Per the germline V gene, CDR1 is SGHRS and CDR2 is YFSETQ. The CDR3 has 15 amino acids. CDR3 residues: CASSLATSGDYEQYF. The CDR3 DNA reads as TGCGCCAGCAGCTTGGCAACTAGCGGAGACTACGAGCAGTACTTC. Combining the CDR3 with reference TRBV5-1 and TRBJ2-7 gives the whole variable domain KAGVTQTPRYLIKTRGQQVTLSCSPISGHRSVSWYQQTPGQGLQFLFEYFSETQRNKGNFPGRFSGRQFSNSRSEMNVSTLELGDSALYLCASSLATSGDYEQYFGPGTRLTVT.

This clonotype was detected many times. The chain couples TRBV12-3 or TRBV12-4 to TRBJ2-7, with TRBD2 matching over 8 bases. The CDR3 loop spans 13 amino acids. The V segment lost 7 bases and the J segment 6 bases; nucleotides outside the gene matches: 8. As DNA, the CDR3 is TGTGCCAGCACCCCGTGGAGCGGGGGCGAGCAGTACTTC. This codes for CASTPWSGGEQYF.

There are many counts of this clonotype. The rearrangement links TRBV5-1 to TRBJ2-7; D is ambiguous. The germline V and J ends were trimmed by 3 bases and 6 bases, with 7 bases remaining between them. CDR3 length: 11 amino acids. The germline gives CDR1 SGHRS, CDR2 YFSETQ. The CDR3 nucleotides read TGCGCCAGCAGCTATAATGGCGAGCAGTACTTC. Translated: CASSYNGEQYF. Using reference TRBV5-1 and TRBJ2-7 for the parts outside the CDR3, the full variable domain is KAGVTQTPRYLIKTRGQQVTLSCSPISGHRSVSWYQQTPGQGLQFLFEYFSETQRNKGNFPGRFSGRQFSNSRSEMNVSTLELGDSALYLCASSYNGEQYFGPGTRLTVT.

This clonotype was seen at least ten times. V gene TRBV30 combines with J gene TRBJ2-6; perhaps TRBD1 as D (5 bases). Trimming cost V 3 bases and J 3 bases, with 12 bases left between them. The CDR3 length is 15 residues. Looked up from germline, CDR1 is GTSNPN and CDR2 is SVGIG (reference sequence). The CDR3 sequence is CAWSQPGYGANVLTF. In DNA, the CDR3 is TGTGCCTGGAGCCAACCAGGGTATGGGGCCAACGTCCTGACTTTC.

The CDR3: CASSPAHSVTLDPGEPQYF. In DNA, the CDR3 is TGTGCCAGCAGTCCCGCCCACTCGGTCACCCTAGACCCAGGGGAACCCCAGTACTTC. The chain uses TRBV12-3 or TRBV12-4 and TRBJ2-5; possibly TRBD1 for D (6 bases). The CDR3 has 19 amino acids. Trimming cost V 5 bases and J 9 bases, with 34 bases left between them.

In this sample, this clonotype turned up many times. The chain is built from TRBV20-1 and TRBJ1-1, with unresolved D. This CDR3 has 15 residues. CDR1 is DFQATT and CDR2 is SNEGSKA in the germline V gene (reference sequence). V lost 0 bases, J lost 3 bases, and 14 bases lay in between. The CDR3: CSARDFSGKDTEAFF. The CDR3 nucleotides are TGCAGTGCTAGAGATTTTTCGGGGAAGGACACTGAAGCTTTCTTT.

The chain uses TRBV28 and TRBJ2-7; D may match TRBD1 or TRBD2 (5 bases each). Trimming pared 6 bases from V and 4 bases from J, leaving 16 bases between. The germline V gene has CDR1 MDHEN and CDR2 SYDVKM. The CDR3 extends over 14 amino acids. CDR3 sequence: CASRGRVDRYEQYF. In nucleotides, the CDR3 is TGTGCCAGCAGGGGGCGGGTGGATAGGTACGAGCAGTACTTC.